There are many counts of the clone carrying this TCR beta chain. Its antigen is still unknown. This sample was included in a study of CD8 T cells in ankylosing spondylitis. Findings of the study overall: Disease-associated clonotypes exhibited CD8+ identity and were relatively infrequent in peripheral blood. Matched ankylosing spondylitis synovial fluid reportedly contained a significantly enriched population of disease-linked clones.

The CDR3 runs to 13 residues. The V end lost 3 bases, the J end lost 5 bases, and 13 bases lay between the germline ends. Germline V CDR1 and CDR2: DFQATT, SNEGSKA (reference sequence). Generation of TCR beta libraries employed quantitative 5'-RACE incorporating molecular barcodes. In TCRdb, the 5' RACE reads were re-called with MiXCR into one record per CDR3 protein. The sample lists around 300,000 distinct CDR3 sequences, roughly 12% seen once, with about a tenth in the top ten. The source is a female donor with ankylosing spondylitis or in good health (not recorded which). The specimen sequenced was blood, either unsorted or a sorted T cell fraction (not recorded which). The chain combines TRBV20-1 with TRBJ2-5; the D gene is possibly TRBD1 (6 bases). This CDR3 is CSARRTVGETQYF. The CDR3 coding sequence is TGCAGTGCTAGGCGGACAGTTGGGGAGACCCAGTACTTC.